This TCR beta chain was sequenced in a study of lymphopenia after photon versus proton radiotherapy. TCRdb keeps only in-frame clones here, not all; method: immunoSEQ multiplex PCR. The top ten clones hold approximately 4.6% of a sample with 150,000 to 200,000 clones, approximately 90% of them seen once. Germline values: CDR1 SEHNR, CDR2 FQNEAQ (reference sequence). The V gene lost 5 bases and the J gene lost 9 bases, with 19 bases spanning the gap. There are 14 residues in the CDR3. The sequencing here drew on peripheral blood, taken from a patient treated with photon-based radiotherapy. The V call is TRBV7-9, the J call TRBJ1-1; D is uncertain. The receptor comes from a middle-aged man with gastric cancer. The CDR3 coding sequence is TGTGCCAGCAGCCCTCTAGCGGGGATGGAAAAAGCTTTCTTT. Amino acids: CASSPLAGMEKAFF.